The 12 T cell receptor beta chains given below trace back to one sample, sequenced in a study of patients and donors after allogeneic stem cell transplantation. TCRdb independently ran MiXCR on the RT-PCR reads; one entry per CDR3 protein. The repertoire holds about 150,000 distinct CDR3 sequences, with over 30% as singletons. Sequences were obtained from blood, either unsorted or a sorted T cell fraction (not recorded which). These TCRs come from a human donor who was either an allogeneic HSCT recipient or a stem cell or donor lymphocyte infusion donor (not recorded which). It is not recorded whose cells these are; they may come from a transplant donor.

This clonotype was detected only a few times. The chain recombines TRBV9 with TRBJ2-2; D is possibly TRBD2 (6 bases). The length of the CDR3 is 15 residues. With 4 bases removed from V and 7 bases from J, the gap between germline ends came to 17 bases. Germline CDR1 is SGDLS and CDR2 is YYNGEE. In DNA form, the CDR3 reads TGTGCCAGCAGCAGGCGGGGCCATTACGGCGGGGAGCTGTTTTTT. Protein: CASSRRGHYGGELFF.

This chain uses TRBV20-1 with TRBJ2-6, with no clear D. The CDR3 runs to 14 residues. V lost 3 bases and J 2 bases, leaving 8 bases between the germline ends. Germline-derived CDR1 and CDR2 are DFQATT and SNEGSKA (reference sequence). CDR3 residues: CSAREGAGANVLTF. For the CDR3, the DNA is TGCAGTGCTAGGGAAGGAGCTGGGGCCAACGTCCTGACTTTC.

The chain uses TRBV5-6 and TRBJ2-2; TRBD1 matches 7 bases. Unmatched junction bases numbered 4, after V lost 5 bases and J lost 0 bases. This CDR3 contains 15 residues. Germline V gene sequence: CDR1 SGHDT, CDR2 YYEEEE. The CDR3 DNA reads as TGTGCCAGCAGGATGGGACAGACGAACACCGGGGAGCTGTTTTTT. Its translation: CASRMGQTNTGELFF.

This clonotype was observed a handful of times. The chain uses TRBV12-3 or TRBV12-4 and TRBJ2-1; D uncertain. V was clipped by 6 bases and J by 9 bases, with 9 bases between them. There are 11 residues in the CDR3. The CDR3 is CASSLEGEQFF. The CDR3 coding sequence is TGTGCCAGCAGCCTAGAAGGTGAGCAGTTCTTC.

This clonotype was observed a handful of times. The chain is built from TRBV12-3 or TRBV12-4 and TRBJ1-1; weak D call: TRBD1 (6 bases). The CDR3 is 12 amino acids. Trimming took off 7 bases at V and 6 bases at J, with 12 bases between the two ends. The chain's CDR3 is CASTWDTSEAFF. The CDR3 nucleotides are TGTGCCAGCACCTGGGACACATCTGAAGCTTTCTTT.

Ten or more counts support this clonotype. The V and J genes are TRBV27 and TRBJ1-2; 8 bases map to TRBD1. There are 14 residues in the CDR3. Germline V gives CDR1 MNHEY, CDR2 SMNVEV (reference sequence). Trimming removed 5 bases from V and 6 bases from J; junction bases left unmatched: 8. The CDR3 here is CASSPQDRVHGYTF. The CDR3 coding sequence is TGTGCCAGCAGTCCCCAGGACAGGGTTCATGGCTACACCTTC.

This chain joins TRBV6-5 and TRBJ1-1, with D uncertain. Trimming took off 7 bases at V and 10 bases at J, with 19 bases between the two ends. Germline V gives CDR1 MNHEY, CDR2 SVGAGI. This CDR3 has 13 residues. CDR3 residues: CASIPGTPGIAFF. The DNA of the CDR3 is TGTGCCAGCATCCCGGGAACGCCGGGCATAGCTTTCTTT.

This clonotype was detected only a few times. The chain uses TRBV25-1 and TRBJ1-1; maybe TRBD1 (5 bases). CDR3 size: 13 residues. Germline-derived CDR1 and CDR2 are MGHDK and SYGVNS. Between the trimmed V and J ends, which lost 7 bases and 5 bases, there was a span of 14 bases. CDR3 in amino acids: CASIPLGGTEAFF. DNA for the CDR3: TGTGCCAGCATTCCCCTTGGGGGGACTGAAGCTTTCTTT.

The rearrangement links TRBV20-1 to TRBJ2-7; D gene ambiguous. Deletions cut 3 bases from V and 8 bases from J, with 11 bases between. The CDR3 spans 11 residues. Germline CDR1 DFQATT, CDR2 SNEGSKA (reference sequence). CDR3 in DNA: TGCAGTGCTAGGGCCAAGCAGCAGCAGTACGTC. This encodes CSARAKQQQYV.

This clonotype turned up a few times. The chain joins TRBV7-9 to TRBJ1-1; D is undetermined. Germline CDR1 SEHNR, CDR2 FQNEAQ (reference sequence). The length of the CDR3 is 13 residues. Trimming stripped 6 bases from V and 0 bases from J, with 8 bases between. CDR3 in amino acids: CASSYTLNTEAFF. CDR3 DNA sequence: TGTGCCAGCAGTTACACACTGAACACTGAAGCTTTCTTT.

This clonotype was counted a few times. The CDR3 DNA sequence: TGTGCCAGCAGCTTACTGGATCACAGCAGGGATTCACCCCTCCACTTT. It codes for CASSLLDHSRDSPLHF. The J gene is TRBJ1-6, the V gene TRBV11-2; possibly TRBD1 for D (5 bases). Deletions cut 2 bases from V and 8 bases from J, with 16 bases between. The CDR3 has 16 residues. Per the germline V gene, CDR1 is SGHAT and CDR2 is FQNNGV. Full variable domain (missing parts from reference TRBV11-2 and TRBJ1-6): EAGVAQSPRYKIIEKRQSVAFWCNPISGHATLYWYQQILGQGPKLLIQFQNNGVVDDSQLPKDRFSAERLKGVDSTLKIQPAKLEDSAVYLCASSLLDHSRDSPLHFGNGTRLTVT.

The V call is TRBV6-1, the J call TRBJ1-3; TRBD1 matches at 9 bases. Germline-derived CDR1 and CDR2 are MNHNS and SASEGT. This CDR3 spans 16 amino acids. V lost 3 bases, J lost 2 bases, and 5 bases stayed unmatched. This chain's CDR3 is CASSDEQGAPGNTIYF. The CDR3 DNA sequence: TGTGCCAGCAGTGATGAACAGGGGGCGCCTGGAAACACCATATATTTT.